This TCR beta chain was profiled in a study of blood T cell repertoires in COVID-19. The overall study: Donors in the United States, Italy and Spain gave samples during acute or convalescent COVID-19. Nucleic acid was either cDNA or gDNA, and it came from T cells, B-cell-depleted T cells, or PBMCs.

Authors' processing steps: Amplification from reference gene primers served as the basis for estimated nucleated cell counts. This table comes from immunoSEQ multiplex PCR, and its TCRdb copy is limited to in-frame clones, with some not included. D and trimming were read from the DNA, whereas the V and J calls and clone size are those reported in that table. The table records approximately 90,000 clones, approximately 80% of them present only once. The J segment lost 4 bases and the V segment lost 3 bases, leaving 4 bases of the junction unmatched. The CDR3 has 13 amino acids. Germline assignment: CDR1 GTSNPN and CDR2 SVGIG (reference sequence). The table lists this clone with a few counts.

The specimen sequenced was peripheral blood. This chain links TRBV30 with TRBJ1-1; 8 bases match TRBD1. This clonotype was obtained from an elderly woman with active or convalescent COVID-19. The CDR3 DNA sequence: TGTGCCTGGAGACCGACAGGGGTCACTGAAGCTTTCTTT. Translated: CAWRPTGVTEAFF.